The next 8 T cell receptor beta chains were all read from a single sample in a study of T-cell reconstitution after alpha-beta-depleted transplantation in children. Molecular barcoding with unique molecular identifiers was used for the TCRbeta library. Each CDR3 protein gets one entry after TCRdb re-called the PCR reads with MiXCR. The table shows about 98,000 distinct CDR3 sequences, with around 22% occurring only once. The sample in question was PBMCs, obtained before TCRalphabeta/CD19-depleted stem cell transplant. The receptors stem from a boy aged 2-9 years with acute lymphoblastic leukemia, due to receive a stem cell transplant.

This clonotype was observed many times. This rearrangement joins TRBV6-2 or TRBV6-3 to TRBJ1-1; a possible D gene is TRBD1 (5 bases). V lost 2 bases and J lost 3, with 7 bases in between. Germline loops: CDR1 MNHEY, CDR2 SVGEGT. The CDR3 loop spans 13 amino acids. The chain's CDR3 is CASSYDRYTEAFF. The CDR3 DNA is TGTGCCAGCAGTTACGACAGATACACTGAAGCTTTCTTT.

The chain is built from TRBV7-9 and TRBJ2-3; D might be TRBD2 (5 bases). Trimming stripped 8 bases from V and 3 bases from J, with 15 bases between. Per germline, CDR1 SEHNR and CDR2 FQNEAQ (reference sequence). The CDR3 is made up of 14 amino acids. The CDR3 coding sequence is TGTGCCAGCGCTGGACTTCTTATAACAGATACGCAGTATTTT. Translation: CASAGLLITDTQYF. Combining the CDR3 with reference TRBV7-9 and TRBJ2-3 gives the whole variable domain DTGVSQNPRHKITKRGQNVTFRCDPISEHNRLYWYRQTLGQGPEFLTYFQNEAQLEKSRLLSDRFSAERPKGSFSTLEIQRTEQGDSAMYLCASAGLLITDTQYFGPGTRLTVL.

The CDR3 here is CASSLRAGTTPYNEQFF. In DNA form, the CDR3 reads TGCGCCAGCAGCTTGAGGGCCGGGACTACCCCCTACAATGAGCAGTTCTTC. This sequence joins TRBV5-1 and TRBJ2-1; 7 bases are shared with TRBD2. Per the germline V gene, CDR1 is SGHRS and CDR2 is YFSETQ. With V trimmed by 1 base and J by 2 bases, 9 bases remained unmatched. The CDR3 consists of 17 residues.

The chain joins TRBV10-2 to TRBJ2-5; D ambiguous. Trimming removed 4 bases at V and 2 bases at J, with 8 bases between. This CDR3 contains 13 residues. CDR1 WSHSY and CDR2 SAAADI come from the germline V gene. The chain's CDR3 is CASSGWEQETQYF. CDR3 nucleotide sequence: TGCGCCAGCAGTGGGTGGGAACAAGAGACCCAGTACTTC.

This clonotype appeared a few times. This chain joins TRBV7-2 and TRBJ1-2, with D unclear. Trimming took off 3 bases at V and 8 bases at J, with 13 bases between the two ends. CDR1 is SGHTA, CDR2 FQGNSA, per germline. The CDR3 consists of 13 residues. CDR3 nucleotide sequence: TGTGCCAGCAGCTTCGGACGGAGTAGAGGCTACACCTTC. It is translated as CASSFGRSRGYTF.

This clonotype was seen ten or more times. The chain is built from TRBV6-1 and TRBJ2-3; 7 nucleotides agree with TRBD2. CDR3 length equals 14 residues. V trimming: 1 base; J trimming: 3 bases; junction bases outside the gene matches: 1. Per germline, CDR1 MNHNS and CDR2 SASEGT. The CDR3 nucleotides are TGTGCCAGCAGTGAAGGTAGCGGGACAGATACGCAGTATTTT. Encoded protein: CASSEGSGTDTQYF.

Ten or more counts support this clonotype. V usage is TRBV7-7 and J usage is TRBJ2-5; TRBD1 is a possible D gene (6 bases). V was cut by 5 bases and J by 2 bases, with 12 bases left in between. The CDR3 has 14 amino acids. Germline V gene lookup returns CDR1 SSHAT and CDR2 FNYEAQ (reference sequence). The CDR3 spells CASSPTGPQETQYF. The CDR3 DNA is TGTGCCAGCAGCCCTACAGGGCCGCAAGAGACCCAGTACTTC.

V gene TRBV5-1 combines with J gene TRBJ2-2, with D possibly matching TRBD2 (6 bases). The CDR3 consists of 18 residues. Germline V gene sequence: CDR1 SGHRS, CDR2 YFSETQ. Between the trimmed V and J ends, which lost 2 bases and 6 bases, there was a span of 23 bases. CDR3 protein: CASSFTPASGGFAGELFF. The DNA for the CDR3 is TGCGCCAGCAGCTTTACCCCTGCCAGCGGAGGGTTCGCCGGGGAGCTGTTTTTT.